This entry lists 3 T cell receptor beta chains sequenced from one sample in a study of Graves' ophthalmopathy and Graves' hyperthyroidism (dated by TCRdb to the late 2010s). These reads were obtained on an Illumina HiSeq 2000. For repertoire sequencing, TCR beta CDR3 regions were amplified from RNA transcripts. HTBI primers and the Qiagen OneStep RT-PCR kit were used in a first-round RT-PCR, which was followed by a second-round multiplex PCR, size selection and purification. TCRdb reworked the public reads: Q25 trimming with fastp, MiXCR clone assembly, productive beta chains retained. When rows share a CDR3 protein, they turn into one entry using the most common DNA and genes. This sample lists approximately 500,000 distinct CDR3 sequences; 14% were detected once. The top ten clones comprise roughly 10% of the sample. The material sequenced was blood. These receptors originate from a woman in her thirties with Graves' ophthalmopathy. Donor details come from another sample of the same person, matched by shared clones.

This clonotype has a count of ten or more. The chain recombines TRBV10-3 with TRBJ1-5, with D maybe TRBD1 (6 bases). The CDR3 extends over 14 amino acids. The germline V gene encodes CDR1 ENHRY and CDR2 SYGVKD. Trimming removed 7 bases from V and 4 bases from J, with 14 bases in between. CDR3 DNA: TGTGCCATCACTGGGGGCGACGGGAATCAGCCCCAGCATTTT. Its translation is CAITGGDGNQPQHF.

V and J are TRBV6-5 and TRBJ2-1; D remains ambiguous. V was shortened by 0 bases and J by 4 bases, with 7 bases between the two germline ends. The germline V gene encodes CDR1 MNHEY and CDR2 SVGAGI. The length of the CDR3 is 14 residues. The DNA for the CDR3 is TGTGCCAGCAGTTACTCGCAGGATTACAATGAGCAGTTCTTC. This sequence encodes CASSYSQDYNEQFF.

This clonotype was seen many times. This rearrangement joins TRBV27 to TRBJ2-7, with D possibly TRBD2 on 6 matching bases. Trimming removed 4 bases at V and 2 bases at J, with 12 bases between. The germline V gene has CDR1 MNHEY and CDR2 SMNVEV (reference sequence). The CDR3 runs 14 residues. The CDR3 DNA is TGTGCCAGCAGTTGGGGGGACGGGACCTACGAGCAGTACTTC. Its protein product is CASSWGDGTYEQYF.